Listed here are 26 T cell receptor beta chains from one sample, sequenced in a study of CD8+CD57+ T cells in acquired aplastic anemia. Genomic DNA templated the TCR beta VDJ and CDR3 profiling. TCRdb called the reads again in MiXCR, with one record for every CDR3 protein. The data contain about half a million distinct CDR3 sequences, roughly a third of them singletons. Patients sequenced had flow cytometry evidence of CD8+CD57+ cell expansion. Sequenced input: sorted CD4+, CD8+, or CD8+CD57+ T cells (not recorded which) from PBMCs. The receptor source for this set is a human donor with aplastic anemia.

This clonotype has at least ten counts. The CDR3 sequence: CASRPQGRDPYQPQHF. CDR3 DNA sequence: TGTGCCAGCCGTCCACAGGGGCGCGACCCCTATCAGCCCCAGCATTTT. The genes are TRBV19 and TRBJ1-5, with 7 bases lining up with TRBD1. Germline lookup yields CDR1 LNHDA and CDR2 SQIVND (reference sequence). CDR3 length: 16 amino acids. J gave up 5 bases and V 9 bases, and 16 bases lay outside the gene matches.

This clonotype has ten or more counts. The J gene is TRBJ1-2, the V gene TRBV15, with no clear D. The CDR3 has 12 residues. Between the trimmed V and J ends, which lost 3 bases and 12 bases, there was a span of 14 bases. The germline gives CDR1 LNHNV, CDR2 YYDKDF (reference sequence). CDR3 loop: CATSSGMAGNTF. The CDR3, as DNA: TGTGCCACCAGCAGCGGGATGGCAGGCAACACCTTC. Based on the CDR3 plus reference TRBV15 and TRBJ1-2, the full variable domain is DAMVIQNPRYQVTQFGKPVTLSCSQTLNHNVMYWYQQKSSQAPKLLFHYYDKDFNNEADTPDNFQSRRPNTSFCFLDIRSPGLGDTAMYLCATSSGMAGNTFGSGTRLTVV.

This sequence joins TRBV27 and TRBJ2-5; TRBD1 agrees at 10 bases. V dropped 6 bases and J dropped 4; count of bases not matched to a gene: 8. Germline CDR1 MNHEY, CDR2 SMNVEV (reference sequence). The CDR3 consists of 15 residues. For the CDR3, the DNA is TGTGCCAGCAGCTTTTTAGGGACAGGGGTAGAGACCCAGTACTTC. Translation: CASSFLGTGVETQYF.

V gene TRBV20-1 combines with J gene TRBJ2-2; 9 bases align to TRBD2. The junction had 4 bases not matched to a gene; V was cut back by 1 base and J by 4 bases. This CDR3 has 15 residues. The germline V gene encodes CDR1 DFQATT and CDR2 SNEGSKA (reference sequence). Here the CDR3 DNA reads TGCAGTGCTAGAGCCGGGACTAGCATCACCGGGGAGCTGTTTTTT. Amino acids: CSARAGTSITGELFF.

This clonotype appeared many times. The rearrangement uses TRBV2 and TRBJ1-2; D perhaps matches TRBD1 (5 bases). Germline V gene lookup returns CDR1 SNHLY and CDR2 FYNNEI. Trimming left V 3 bases short and J 4 bases short, with 9 bases between. This CDR3 contains 13 residues. Here the CDR3 reads CASSDQGTYGYTF. For the CDR3, the DNA is TGTGCCAGCAGTGACCAGGGAACCTATGGCTACACCTTC.

This clonotype was recorded many times. The chain employs TRBV7-3 and TRBJ1-1; D ambiguous. The V gene lost 2 bases and the J gene lost 1 base, with 5 bases spanning the gap. CDR3 length: 13 residues. The germline gives CDR1 SGHTA, CDR2 FQGTGA. CDR3 coding DNA: TGTGCCAGCAGCTTATGGTGGAACACTGAAGCTTTCTTT. This codes for CASSLWWNTEAFF.

This clonotype was recorded many times. The V gene is TRBV5-1, the J gene TRBJ1-2, with 7 bases matching TRBD1. The CDR3 sequence is 12 residues long. V gave up 3 bases and J gave up 8 bases; unmatched junction bases: 4. Germline loops: CDR1 SGHRS, CDR2 YFSETQ. The CDR3 spells CASSSGTVGYTF. In DNA form, the CDR3 reads TGCGCCAGCAGCTCAGGGACAGTCGGCTACACCTTC.

The chain is built from TRBV7-8 and TRBJ2-3; the match to TRBD2 covers 11 bases. CDR1 and CDR2 (germline): SGHVS, FQNEAQ. CDR3 length equals 17 residues. V lost 0 bases to trimming and J lost 6 bases; unmatched junction nucleotides: 8. The CDR3 sequence: CASSLAPSSGRIDTQYF. CDR3 DNA: TGTGCCAGCAGCTTAGCGCCGTCTAGCGGGAGGATCGATACGCAGTATTTT.

The chain joins TRBV19 to TRBJ2-2; 7 bases are a match to TRBD1. The CDR3 is 17 residues long. Germline loops: CDR1 LNHDA, CDR2 SQIVND (reference sequence). The J segment lost 5 bases and the V segment lost 3 bases, leaving 12 bases of the junction unmatched. For the CDR3, the DNA is TGTGCCAGTAGTATTCGGGTGGGTAGGGGGCGGACCGGGGAGCTGTTTTTT. Protein product: CASSIRVGRGRTGELFF.

The chain combines TRBV20-1 with TRBJ2-1; 7 bases align to TRBD2. With 0 bases clipped from V and 8 bases from J, the junction kept 1 base outside the gene matches. The CDR3 loop spans 12 amino acids. CDR1 and CDR2 from the germline V gene are DFQATT and SNEGSKA (reference sequence). CDR3: CSARDSGHEQFF. The DNA for the CDR3 is TGCAGTGCTAGAGATAGCGGGCATGAGCAGTTCTTC.

This clonotype was counted only a few times. V and J are TRBV20-1 and TRBJ2-1, with unresolved D. V was cut by 4 bases and J by 6 bases, with 19 bases left in between. CDR1 and CDR2 from the germline V gene are DFQATT and SNEGSKA (reference sequence). The CDR3 totals 15 residues. The CDR3, as DNA: TGCAGTGCTACCGCCCCGGACGGCGACGGCAATGAGCAGTTCTTC. Residues: CSATAPDGDGNEQFF.

With regard to this clonotype: A clone one base away is much larger, so this may be a read error. The V call is TRBV12-3 or TRBV12-4, the J call TRBJ2-1, with a weak D call TRBD2 (5 bases). The CDR3 runs to 16 residues. Trimming cost V 6 bases and J 7 bases, with 22 bases left between them. The CDR3 DNA reads as TGTGCCAGCAGCCTACCAGGAACTAGGTCTCTGAATGAGCAGTTCTTC. Its translation: CASSLPGTRSLNEQFF.

This clonotype occurred a few times. This chain connects TRBV6-1 to TRBJ2-7, with D possibly matching TRBD2 (6 bases). The CDR3 loop spans 15 amino acids. CDR1 is MNHNS, CDR2 SASEGT, per germline. V lost 4 bases to trimming and J lost 3 bases, with 16 bases between them. The CDR3 bases are TGTGCCAGCAGTGCCGGCCGCGGAGGGGTCTACGAGCAGTACTTC. Translated: CASSAGRGGVYEQYF.

The chain uses TRBV9 and TRBJ1-1; D is possibly TRBD1 (5 bases). CDR3 length: 16 amino acids. Germline V gene data show CDR1 as SGDLS and CDR2 as YYNGEE. Trimming removed 4 bases from V and 0 bases from J, with 16 bases in between. The chain's CDR3 is CASSPSGGNMNTEAFF. CDR3 coding DNA: TGTGCCAGCAGCCCCAGTGGGGGAAATATGAACACTGAAGCTTTCTTT.

About this clonotype itself: Given a much more abundant clone one base away, this may be a read error. The conserved closing phenylalanine or tryptophan is absent in this CDR3, likely reflecting a read error. This chain joins TRBV19 and TRBJ1-4, with D perhaps TRBD1 (5 bases). This CDR3 contains 15 residues. The germline CDR1 and CDR2 sequences are LNHDA and SQIVND (reference sequence). Trimming took off 3 bases at V and 6 bases at J, with 14 bases between the two ends. CDR3 in amino acids: CASSIEFGGDEKLFL. The CDR3 nucleotides read TGTGCCAGTAGTATTGAGTTTGGAGGGGATGAAAAACTGTTTTTA.

This clonotype was seen ten or more times. The CDR3 nucleotides are TGCAGTGCTAGACGATACGCTGAAGCTTTCTTT. This gives the protein CSARRYAEAFF. The J gene is TRBJ1-1, the V gene TRBV20-1; D unresolved. Germline CDR1 reads DFQATT; CDR2 reads SNEGSKA (reference sequence). The CDR3 extends over 11 amino acids. Trimming took 2 bases from V and 6 from J, leaving 7 bases between them.

This rearrangement joins TRBV5-4 to TRBJ1-1; no clear D gene. Between the trimmed V and J ends, which lost 0 bases and 1 base, there was a span of 10 bases. CDR3 length equals 15 residues. Germline V gene sequence: CDR1 SGHNT, CDR2 YYREEE (reference sequence). CDR3 bases: TGTGCCAGCAGCTTGGTATCTGCAGAGAACACTGAAGCTTTCTTT. It translates to CASSLVSAENTEAFF.

The V call is TRBV6-2 or TRBV6-3, the J call TRBJ2-7; unclear D gene. V was cut by 5 bases and J by 3 bases, with 14 bases left in between. Per germline, CDR1 MNHEY and CDR2 SVGEGT. The CDR3 is made up of 14 amino acids. The CDR3 is CASSPVSRFYEQYF. CDR3 in DNA: TGTGCCAGCAGTCCGGTTAGTAGGTTCTACGAGCAGTACTTC.

V and J are TRBV20-1 and TRBJ2-2; maybe TRBD2 (5 bases). CDR1 DFQATT and CDR2 SNEGSKA come from the germline V gene (reference sequence). This CDR3 region has 13 residues. V lost 3 bases, J lost 1 base, and 6 bases lay in between. CDR3 in DNA: TGCAGTGCTAGCGGGGTGAACACCGGGGAGCTGTTTTTT. This translates into CSASGVNTGELFF.

Comments on this clonotype: One end of the junction fails to match germline, which may point to a read error. V is TRBV20-1 and J is TRBJ1-6, with 12 bases matching TRBD1. The CDR3 is made up of 16 amino acids. Germline loops: CDR1 DFQATT, CDR2 SNEGSKA (reference sequence). The CDR3 nucleotides read TGCAGTGCTAGAGATGGGACAGGGGGCCGGATTTCACCCCTCCGCTTT. Its protein product is CSARDGTGGRISPLRF.

In its sample, this clonotype was seen many times. The chain combines TRBV19 with TRBJ1-4; 7 nucleotides agree with TRBD1. The CDR3 sequence is 14 residues long. Losses at the gene ends were 10 bases for V and 5 bases for J; bases not matched to a gene: 10. Germline assignment: CDR1 LNHDA and CDR2 SQIVND (reference sequence). The CDR3 is CATDSGTENEKLFF. The CDR3 DNA is TGTGCCACTGATAGCGGGACAGAGAATGAAAAACTGTTTTTT.

This clonotype was picked up a small number of times. The chain combines TRBV5-1 with TRBJ2-2; D is ambiguous. In germline, CDR1 is SGHRS, CDR2 YFSETQ. V lost 3 bases, J lost 7 bases, and 13 bases lay in between. CDR3 length: 14 residues. DNA of the CDR3: TGCGCCAGCAGCTCAAGGCAAAATGGCGGGGAGCTGTTTTTT. Translated, it gives CASSSRQNGGELFF.

Comment on this clonotype: The junction departs from the called germline gene at one end, perhaps through a read error. The genes are TRBV5-6 and TRBJ2-7; D is undetermined. This CDR3 contains 15 residues. In germline, CDR1 is SGHDT, CDR2 YYEEEE. The CDR3 DNA reads TGTGCCAGCAGCATTCGGGCCCTGAGCTCCTACGAGCAGTGCTTC. Translated, it gives CASSIRALSSYEQCF.

Points on this clonotype: Possible read error: a much larger clone is one base away. The J gene is TRBJ1-1, the V gene TRBV7-9, with a tentative D call TRBD1 (5 bases). Trimming shortened V by 5 bases and J by 13 bases, and 17 bases separated the two germline ends. The CDR3 is made up of 12 amino acids. CDR1 is SEHNR and CDR2 is FQNEAQ in the germline V gene (reference sequence). CDR3 nucleotides: TGTGCCAGCAGCCACGGCGGGGGAAAAGTTTTCTTT. Its protein product is CASSHGGGKVFF.

The chain links TRBV9 to TRBJ2-3; D is perhaps TRBD1 (6 bases). Trimming took 3 bases from V and 4 from J, leaving 21 bases between them. The CDR3 contains 17 residues. CDR1 and CDR2 (germline): SGDLS, YYNGEE. The CDR3: CASSGLPGAFSPDTQYF. Written as DNA, the CDR3 is TGTGCCAGCAGCGGGCTACCAGGGGCATTTTCCCCAGATACGCAGTATTTT.

This clonotype was counted a single time. This chain links TRBV29-1 with TRBJ1-1, with TRBD1 identical over 8 bases. The CDR3 extends over 10 amino acids. Unmatched junction bases numbered 6, after V lost 7 bases and J lost 11 bases. Germline V gene lookup returns CDR1 SQVTM and CDR2 ANQGSEA. The CDR3 here is CSAGQGKAFF. The CDR3 DNA reads TGCAGCGCTGGACAGGGTAAGGCTTTCTTT.